This T cell receptor (beta chain) was recorded in a study of T cells after posttransplantation cyclophosphamide. Assay used: immunoSEQ multiplex PCR; TCRdb lists only in-frame clones, some missing. The table lists about 52,000 clones, around 94% of them singletons. Whole-study findings and limits: Skin or GI-infiltrating T cells shared few TRB sequences with blood. TRB clonality was highly associated with recipient CMV seropositivity and reactivation.

V lost 2 bases to trimming and J lost 6 bases; unmatched junction nucleotides: 9. Germline CDR1 is SGHRS and CDR2 is YFSETQ. The CDR3 spans 16 residues. With respect to this clone: Antigen: not known.

The chain carries TRBV5-1 and TRBJ2-2, with 8 positions matching TRBD2. The sample taken for sequencing was PBMCs. This TCR was recovered from a woman in her 30s in good health and a related stem cell transplant donor. The DNA for the CDR3 is TGCGCCAGCAGCTTCGGGGGGGCGAGCGTAGCCGGGGAGCTGTTTTTT. The encoded protein is CASSFGGASVAGELFF.